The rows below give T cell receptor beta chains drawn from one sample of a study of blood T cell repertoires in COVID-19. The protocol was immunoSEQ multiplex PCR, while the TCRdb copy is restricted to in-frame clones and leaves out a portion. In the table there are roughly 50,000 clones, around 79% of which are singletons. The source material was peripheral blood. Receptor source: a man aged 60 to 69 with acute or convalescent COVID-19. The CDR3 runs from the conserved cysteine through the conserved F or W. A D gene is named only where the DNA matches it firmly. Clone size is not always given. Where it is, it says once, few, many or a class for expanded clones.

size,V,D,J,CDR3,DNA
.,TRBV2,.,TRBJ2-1,CARSRRDSYNEQFF,TGTGCCAGATCGAGGAGGGACTCCTACAATGAGCAGTTCTTC
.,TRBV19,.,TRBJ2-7,CASTPRGSKTYEQYF,TGTGCCAGTACCCCGAGAGGGAGTAAGACCTACGAGCAGTACTTC
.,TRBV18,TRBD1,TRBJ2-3,CASSRQGAWSDTQYF,TGTGCCAGCTCTAGACAGGGGGCCTGGTCAGATACGCAGTATTTT
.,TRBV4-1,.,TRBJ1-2,CASSQDPDGDYGYTF,TGCGCCAGCAGCCAAGATCCAGACGGGGACTATGGCTACACCTTC
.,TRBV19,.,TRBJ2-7,CASSGRTYEQYF,TGTGCCAGTAGCGGGAGAACTTACGAGCAGTACTTC
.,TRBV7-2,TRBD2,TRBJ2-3,CASSVSLARTDTQYF,TGTGCCAGCAGCGTCTCACTAGCGCGCACAGATACGCAGTATTTT
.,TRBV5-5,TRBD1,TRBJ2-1,CASSLEGQGTYNEQFF,TGTGCCAGCAGCTTGGAGGGACAGGGAACCTACAATGAGCAGTTCTTC
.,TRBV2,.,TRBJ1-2,CASSRGIGNYGYTF,TGTGCCAGCAGTAGGGGAATCGGCAACTATGGCTACACCTTC
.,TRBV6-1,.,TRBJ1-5,CASRAGGGGNQPQHF,TGTGCCAGCAGGGCCGGCGGTGGCGGCAATCAGCCCCAGCATTTT
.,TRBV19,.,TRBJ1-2,CASNLQGNDGYTF,TGTGCCAGTAACTTACAGGGTAATGATGGCTACACCTTC
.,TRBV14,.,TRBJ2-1,CASSQDWAGIEQFF,TGTGCCAGCAGCCAAGATTGGGCGGGGATTGAGCAGTTCTTC
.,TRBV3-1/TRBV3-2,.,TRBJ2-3,CASIPNTDTQYF,TGTGCCAGCATACCTAACACAGATACGCAGTATTTT
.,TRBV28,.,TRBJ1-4,CATLGGSTNEKLFF,TGTGCTACACTCGGAGGATCAACTAATGAAAAACTGTTTTTT
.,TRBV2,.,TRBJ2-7,CASRRTALGYEQYF,TGTGCCAGCAGGAGGACAGCGCTTGGCTACGAGCAGTACTTC
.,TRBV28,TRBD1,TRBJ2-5,CASSSDLTGVGETQYF,TGTGCCAGCAGTTCGGACCTTACAGGGGTGGGGGAGACCCAGTACTTC
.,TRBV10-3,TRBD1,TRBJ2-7,CATGDRGSYEQYF,TGTGCCACCGGCGACAGGGGGTCCTACGAGCAGTACTTC
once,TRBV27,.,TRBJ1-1,CASYLEPNTEAFF,TGTGCCAGCTACCTGGAGCCGAACACTGAAGCTTTCTTT
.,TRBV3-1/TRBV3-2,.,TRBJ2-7,CASSQDGQGNPYEQYF,TGTGCCAGCAGCCAAGATGGGCAGGGGAACCCCTACGAGCAGTACTTC
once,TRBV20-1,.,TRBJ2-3,CSAHTGISQYF,TGCAGTGCCCATACCGGGATCTCGCAGTATTTT
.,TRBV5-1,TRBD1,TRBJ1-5,CASSPGQLNSNQPQHF,TGCGCCAGCAGCCCGGGACAGCTGAATAGCAATCAGCCCCAGCATTTT
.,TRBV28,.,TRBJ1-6,CASNSGRINSPLHF,TGTGCCAGCAATTCAGGGCGAATAAATTCACCCCTCCACTTT
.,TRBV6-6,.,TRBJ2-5,CASSSLEGLLEETQYF,TGTGCCAGCAGTTCCTTGGAGGGACTTCTAGAAGAGACCCAGTACTTC
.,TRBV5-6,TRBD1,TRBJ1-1,CASGLTGGYTEAFF,TGTGCCAGCGGCCTGACAGGGGGTTACACTGAAGCTTTCTTT
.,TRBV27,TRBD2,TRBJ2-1,CASSLSWGAGGENEQFF,TGTGCCAGCAGTTTATCCTGGGGGGCGGGAGGGGAAAATGAGCAGTTCTTC
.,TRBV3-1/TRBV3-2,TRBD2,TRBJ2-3,CASSQERGGSRGSTDTQYF,TGTGCCAGCAGCCAAGAACGCGGGGGGTCCAGGGGTAGCACAGATACGCAGTATTTT
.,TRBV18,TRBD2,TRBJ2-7,CASSRGTSGSREQYF,TGTGCCAGCTCACGGGGGACTAGCGGGAGCAGGGAGCAGTACTTC
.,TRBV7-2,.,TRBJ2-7,CASSPSAYEQYF,TGTGCCAGCAGCCCGTCGGCCTACGAGCAGTACTTC